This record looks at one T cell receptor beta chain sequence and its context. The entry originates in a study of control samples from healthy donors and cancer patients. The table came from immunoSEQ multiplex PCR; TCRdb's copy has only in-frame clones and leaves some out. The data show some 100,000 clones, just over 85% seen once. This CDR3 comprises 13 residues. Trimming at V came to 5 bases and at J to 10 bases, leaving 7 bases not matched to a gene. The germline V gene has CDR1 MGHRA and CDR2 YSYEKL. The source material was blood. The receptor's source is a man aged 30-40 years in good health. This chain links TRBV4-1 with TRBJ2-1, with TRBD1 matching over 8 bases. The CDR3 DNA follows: TGCGCCAGCAGCACTCGACAGGGGACCGAGCAGTTCTTC. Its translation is CASSTRQGTEQFF.